This T cell receptor beta chain is from a study of PD-1 blockade in classical Hodgkin lymphoma. As for the study in general: Patients were given intravenous nivolumab, 3 mg/kg, every 2 weeks.

Data came from immunoSEQ multiplex PCR; TCRdb stores just in-frame clones and leaves some out. The profile shows around 18,000 clones, about 75% of them singletons. Of note for this clone: The antigen is unknown.

This CDR3 comprises 15 residues. V was pared by 0 bases and J by 11 bases, with 20 bases between. Germline V CDR1 and CDR2: SGHNT, YYREEE (reference sequence). General study points: Reported baseline diversity: healthy donors highest, relapsed/refractory patients lowest. Patients starting nivolumab less than 1 year after ASCT had lower diversity and were excluded from later analyses.

Time point noted: cycle 4 day 1 (C4D1), after about 6 weeks of nivolumab. All trial patients relapsed after autologous stem cell transplantation. Purified CD4+ T cells were obtained from thawed PBMCs through magnetic negative selection. This receptor was obtained from a human donor with classical Hodgkin lymphoma. The source was CD4+ T cells from blood, collected before the fourth cycle of nivolumab. The chain recombines TRBV5-4 with TRBJ1-1; D is possibly TRBD1 (5 bases). CDR3 coding DNA: TGTGCCAGCAGCTTGGCAGGTGGAGTAGGGGATGGGGCTTTCTTT. Its translation: CASSLAGGVGDGAFF.